This TCR beta chain originates from a study of tissue T cells after allogeneic stem cell transplantation. Study conclusions and caveats: The study did not identify alloreactive or antigen-specific tissue TCRs, and some clones might be persisting host cells. Only a limited share of tissue TCRs appeared in blood or spleen. Motif-based clustering found tissue-specific repertoire signatures shared across patients, though few clones were shared. This small cohort was clinically heterogeneous, and sampling depth was a limitation.

Clones were read by immunoSEQ multiplex PCR, and TCRdb kept only the in-frame ones, dropping some. The sample contains about 4,000 clones, around 60% of which appear only once. Germline loops: CDR1 LNHDA, CDR2 SQIVND (reference sequence). The CDR3 is 15 amino acids. The J segment lost 5 bases and the V segment lost 3 bases, leaving 4 bases of the junction unmatched. This clone was found a few times. The antigen remains unidentified. This clonotype was obtained from an older female donor with lung cancer. V usage is TRBV19 and J usage is TRBJ1-5; 10 bases align to TRBD1. The sample in question was tissue from the esophagus, obtained at autopsy. The CDR3 region is CASSMGTGVYQPQHF. CDR3 DNA sequence: TGTGCCAGTAGTATGGGGACAGGGGTTTATCAGCCCCAGCATTTT.